The 5 T cell receptor beta chains reported below all come from one sample, sequenced in a study of cytomegalovirus exposure and HLA in healthy donors. This PCR relied on a set of 60 Vbeta primers and 13 Jbeta primers. Sequenced by immunoSEQ multiplex PCR; TCRdb stores in-frame clones only, minus some. The sample contains approximately 200,000 clones, approximately 80% of which appear only once. Specimen: PBMCs. These receptors were taken from a girl aged 2 to 10 in good health and CMV-seronegative.

The chain joins TRBV6-1 to TRBJ1-6; the match to TRBD1 covers 9 bases. The germline CDR1 and CDR2 sequences are MNHNS and SASEGT. CDR3 size: 14 residues. Germline trimming cut 7 bases from V and 7 bases from J; bases unmatched to any gene: 5. The CDR3 loop is CASKRDRVNSPLHF. For the CDR3, the DNA is TGTGCCAGCAAAAGGGACAGGGTGAATTCACCCCTCCACTTT.

The J gene is TRBJ2-7, the V gene TRBV27; TRBD1 agrees at 8 bases. The CDR3 contains 15 residues. Trimming at V came to 5 bases and at J to 3 bases, leaving 9 bases not matched to a gene. Germline loops: CDR1 MNHEY, CDR2 SMNVEV (reference sequence). CDR3 loop: CASSIQGATHYEQYF. The CDR3 nucleotides read TGTGCCAGCAGTATCCAGGGGGCGACCCACTACGAGCAGTACTTC.

The chain is built from TRBV6-1 and TRBJ2-5, with unresolved D. The DNA end lines up better with TRBJ2-7; the J call may be wrong. The CDR3 spans 11 residues. The V gene's germline CDR1 is MNHNS and CDR2 SASEGT. The CDR3 DNA follows: TGTGCCAGCAGTGAGTCCTACGAGCAGTACTTC. This translates into CASSESYEQYF.

The chain combines TRBV18 with TRBJ1-1, with 9 nucleotides matching TRBD1. There are 17 residues in the CDR3. Looked up from germline, CDR1 is KGHSH and CDR2 is LQKENI. The V segment lost 3 bases and the J segment 2 bases; nucleotides outside the gene matches: 10. CDR3 sequence: CASSPISGTGINTEAFF. The CDR3 DNA reads as TGTGCCAGCTCACCCATCTCTGGGACAGGGATAAACACTGAAGCTTTCTTT.

The V gene is TRBV5-1, the J gene TRBJ2-7; 7 nucleotides match TRBD2. Germline lookup yields CDR1 SGHRS and CDR2 YFSETQ. The CDR3 totals 15 residues. V trimming: 1 base; J trimming: 5 bases; junction bases outside the gene matches: 9. The CDR3 bases are TGCGCCAGCAGCTTGAGGGGAGCGGGATTTGACGAGCAGTACTTC. As protein: CASSLRGAGFDEQYF.